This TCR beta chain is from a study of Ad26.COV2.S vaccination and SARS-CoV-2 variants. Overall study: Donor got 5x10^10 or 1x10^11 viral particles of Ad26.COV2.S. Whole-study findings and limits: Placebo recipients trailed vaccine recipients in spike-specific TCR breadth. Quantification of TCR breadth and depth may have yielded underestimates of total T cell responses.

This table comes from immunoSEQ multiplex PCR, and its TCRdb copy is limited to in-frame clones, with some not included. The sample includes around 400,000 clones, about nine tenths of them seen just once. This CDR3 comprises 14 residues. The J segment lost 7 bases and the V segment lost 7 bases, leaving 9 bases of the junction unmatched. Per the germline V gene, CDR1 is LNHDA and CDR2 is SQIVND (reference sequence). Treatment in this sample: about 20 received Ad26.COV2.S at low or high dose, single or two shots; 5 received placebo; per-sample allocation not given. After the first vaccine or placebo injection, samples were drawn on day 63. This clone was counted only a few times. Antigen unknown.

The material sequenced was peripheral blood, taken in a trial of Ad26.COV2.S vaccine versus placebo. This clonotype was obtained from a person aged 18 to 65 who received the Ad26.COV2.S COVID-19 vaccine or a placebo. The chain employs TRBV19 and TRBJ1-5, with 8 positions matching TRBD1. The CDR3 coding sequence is TGTGCCAGTAATAAACAGGGGGTGGAACAGCCCCAGCATTTT. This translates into CASNKQGVEQPQHF. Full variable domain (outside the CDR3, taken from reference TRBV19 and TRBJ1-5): DGGITQSPKYLFRKEGQNVTLSCEQNLNHDAMYWYRQDPGQGLRLIYYSQIVNDFQKGDIAEGYSVSREKKESFPLTVTSAQKNPTAFYLCASNKQGVEQPQHFGDGTRLSIL.